This T cell receptor (beta chain) was sequenced for a study of long-term antiretroviral therapy in people with HIV. The CDR3 totals 13 residues. Germline-derived CDR1 and CDR2 are SEHNR and FQNEAQ (reference sequence). Trimming took off 5 bases at V and 4 bases at J, with 12 bases between the two ends. Researchers report immunoSEQ v3.0 was run at survey level. Here immunoSEQ multiplex PCR was the method, and the copy in TCRdb shows in-frame clones only, minus some. Among about 24,000 clones listed, roughly 87% were seen once. The material was unsorted PBMCs, obtained 1.8 years before starting antiretroviral therapy. The chain couples TRBV7-9 to TRBJ2-7, with D hard to call. The TCR was taken from a man aged 50 to 59 with HIV. CDR3 coding DNA: TGTGCCAGCAGCCCCCGGAGAGAATACGAGCAGTACTTC. Translating it yields CASSPRREYEQYF.